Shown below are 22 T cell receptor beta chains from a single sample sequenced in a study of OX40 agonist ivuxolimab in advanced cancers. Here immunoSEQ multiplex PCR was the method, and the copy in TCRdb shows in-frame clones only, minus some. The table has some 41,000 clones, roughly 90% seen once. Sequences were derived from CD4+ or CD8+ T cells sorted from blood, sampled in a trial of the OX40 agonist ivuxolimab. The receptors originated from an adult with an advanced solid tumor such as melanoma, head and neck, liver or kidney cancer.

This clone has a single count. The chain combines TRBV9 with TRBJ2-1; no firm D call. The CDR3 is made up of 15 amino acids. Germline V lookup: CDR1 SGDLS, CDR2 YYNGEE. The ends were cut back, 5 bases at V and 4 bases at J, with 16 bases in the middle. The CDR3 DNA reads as TGTGCCAGCAGTCCCACCGGTAGCCCATACAATGAGCAGTTCTTC. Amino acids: CASSPTGSPYNEQFF.

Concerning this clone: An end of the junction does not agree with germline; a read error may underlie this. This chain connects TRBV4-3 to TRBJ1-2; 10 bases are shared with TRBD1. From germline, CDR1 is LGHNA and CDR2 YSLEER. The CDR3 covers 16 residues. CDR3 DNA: TGCGCCGGCAGCCAATATCACACCGGGACAGGGGATGGCTACACCTTC. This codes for CAGSQYHTGTGDGYTF.

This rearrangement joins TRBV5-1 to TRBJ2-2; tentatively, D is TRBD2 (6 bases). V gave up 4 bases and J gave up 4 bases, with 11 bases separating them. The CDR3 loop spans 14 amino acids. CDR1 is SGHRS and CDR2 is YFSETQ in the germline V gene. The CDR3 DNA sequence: TGCGCCAGCAGCCCATGGGGGGTCACCGGGGAGCTGTTTTTT. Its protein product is CASSPWGVTGELFF.

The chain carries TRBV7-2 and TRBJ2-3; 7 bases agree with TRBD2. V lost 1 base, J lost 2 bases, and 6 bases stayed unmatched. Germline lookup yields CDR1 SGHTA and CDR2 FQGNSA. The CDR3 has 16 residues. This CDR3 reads CASSLVGRGFTDTQYF. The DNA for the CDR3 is TGTGCCAGCAGCTTAGTAGGGCGGGGGTTCACAGATACGCAGTATTTT.

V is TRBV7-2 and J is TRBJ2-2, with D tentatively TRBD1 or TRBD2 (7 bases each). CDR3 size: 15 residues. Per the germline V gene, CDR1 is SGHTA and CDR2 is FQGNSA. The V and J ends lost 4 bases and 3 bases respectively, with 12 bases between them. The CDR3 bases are TGTGCCAGCAGCTCCAGGGGGGGCCACACCGGGGAGCTGTTTTTT. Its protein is CASSSRGGHTGELFF.

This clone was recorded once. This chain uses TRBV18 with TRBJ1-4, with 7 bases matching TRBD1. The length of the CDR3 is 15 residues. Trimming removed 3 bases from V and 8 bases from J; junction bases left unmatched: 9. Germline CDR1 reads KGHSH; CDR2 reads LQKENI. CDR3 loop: CASSPTVGGQEKLFF. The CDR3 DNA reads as TGTGCCAGCTCACCTACCGTAGGGGGCCAGGAAAAACTGTTTTTT.

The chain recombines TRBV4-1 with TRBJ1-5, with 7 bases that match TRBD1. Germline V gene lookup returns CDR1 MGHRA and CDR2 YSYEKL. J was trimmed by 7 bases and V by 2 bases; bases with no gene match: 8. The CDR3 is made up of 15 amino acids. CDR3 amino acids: CASSQHSTGEQPQHF. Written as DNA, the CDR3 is TGCGCCAGCAGCCAACATAGTACAGGGGAGCAGCCCCAGCATTTT.

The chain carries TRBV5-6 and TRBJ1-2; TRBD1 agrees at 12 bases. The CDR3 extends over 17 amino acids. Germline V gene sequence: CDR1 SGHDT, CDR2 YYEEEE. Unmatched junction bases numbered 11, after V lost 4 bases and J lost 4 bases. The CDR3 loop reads CASSPGTGGGQFYGYTF. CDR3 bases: TGTGCCAGCAGCCCTGGGACAGGGGGCGGCCAATTCTATGGCTACACCTTC.

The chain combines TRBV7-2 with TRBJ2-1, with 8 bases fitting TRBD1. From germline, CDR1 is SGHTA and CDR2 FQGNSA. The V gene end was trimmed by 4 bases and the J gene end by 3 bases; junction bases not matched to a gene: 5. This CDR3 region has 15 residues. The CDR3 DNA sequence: TGTGCCAGCAGCTACCGGGACAGGTTCTACAATGAGCAGTTCTTC. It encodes CASSYRDRFYNEQFF.

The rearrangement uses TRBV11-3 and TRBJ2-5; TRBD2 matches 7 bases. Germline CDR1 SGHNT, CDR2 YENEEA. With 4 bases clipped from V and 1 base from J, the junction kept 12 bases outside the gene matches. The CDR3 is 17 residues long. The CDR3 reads CASSSSEARGGQETQYF. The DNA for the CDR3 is TGTGCCAGCAGCTCATCCGAGGCCCGCGGGGGCCAAGAGACCCAGTACTTC.

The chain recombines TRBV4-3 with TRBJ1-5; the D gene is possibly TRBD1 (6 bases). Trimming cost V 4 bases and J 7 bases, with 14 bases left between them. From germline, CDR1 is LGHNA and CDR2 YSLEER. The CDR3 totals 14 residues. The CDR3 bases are TGCGCCAGCAGCCTTAGAGAGGGGGGACAGCCCCAGCATTTT. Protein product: CASSLREGGQPQHF.

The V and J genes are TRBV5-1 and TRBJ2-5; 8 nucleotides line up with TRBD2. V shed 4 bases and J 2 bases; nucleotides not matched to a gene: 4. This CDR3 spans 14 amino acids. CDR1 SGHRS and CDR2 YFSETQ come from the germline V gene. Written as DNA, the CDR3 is TGCGCCAGCAGCCGGGGGGGTGGACAAGAGACCCAGTACTTC. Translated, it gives CASSRGGGQETQYF.

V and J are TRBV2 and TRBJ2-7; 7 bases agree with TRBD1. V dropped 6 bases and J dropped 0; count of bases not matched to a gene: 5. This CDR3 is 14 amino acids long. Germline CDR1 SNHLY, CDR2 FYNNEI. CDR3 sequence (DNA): TGTGCCAGCAGGGAGGACAGGAGCTCCTACGAGCAGTACTTC. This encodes CASREDRSSYEQYF.

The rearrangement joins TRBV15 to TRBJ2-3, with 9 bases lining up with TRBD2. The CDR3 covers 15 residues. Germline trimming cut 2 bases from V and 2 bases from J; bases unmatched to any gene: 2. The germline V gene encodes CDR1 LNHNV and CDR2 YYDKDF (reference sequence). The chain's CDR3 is CATSRWTSDTDTQYF. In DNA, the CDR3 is TGTGCCACCAGCAGATGGACTAGCGACACAGATACGCAGTATTTT.

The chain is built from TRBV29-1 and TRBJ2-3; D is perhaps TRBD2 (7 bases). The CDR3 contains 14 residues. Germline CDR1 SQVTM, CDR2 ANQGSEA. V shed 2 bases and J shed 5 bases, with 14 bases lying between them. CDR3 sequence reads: CSVERGGVLDTQYF. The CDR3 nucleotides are TGCAGCGTTGAACGAGGGGGGGTCTTAGATACGCAGTATTTT.

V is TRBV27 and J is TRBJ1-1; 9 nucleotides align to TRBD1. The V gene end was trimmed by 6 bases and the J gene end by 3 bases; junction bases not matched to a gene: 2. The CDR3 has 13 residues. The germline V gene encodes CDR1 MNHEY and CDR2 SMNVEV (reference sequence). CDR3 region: CASRGTGHTEAFF. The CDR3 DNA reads TGTGCCAGCAGAGGGACAGGGCACACTGAAGCTTTCTTT.

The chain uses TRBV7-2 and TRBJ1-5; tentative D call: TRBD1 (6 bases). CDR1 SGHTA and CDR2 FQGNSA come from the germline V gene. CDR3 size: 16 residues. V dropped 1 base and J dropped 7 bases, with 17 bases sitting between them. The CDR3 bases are TGTGCCAGCAGCTTAGTTCCCCGGGGGGGCGGCCAGCCCCAGCATTTT. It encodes CASSLVPRGGGQPQHF.

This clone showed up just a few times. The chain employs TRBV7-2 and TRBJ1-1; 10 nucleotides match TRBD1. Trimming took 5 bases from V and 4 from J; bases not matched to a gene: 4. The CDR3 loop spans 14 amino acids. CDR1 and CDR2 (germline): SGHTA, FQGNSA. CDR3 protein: CASSDRGLATEAFF. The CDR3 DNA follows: TGTGCCAGCAGCGACAGGGGGCTTGCCACTGAAGCTTTCTTT.

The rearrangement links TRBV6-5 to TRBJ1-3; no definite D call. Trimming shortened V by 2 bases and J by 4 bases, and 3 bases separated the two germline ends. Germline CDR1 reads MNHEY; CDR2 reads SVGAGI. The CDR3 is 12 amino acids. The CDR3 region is CASSYPGNTIYF. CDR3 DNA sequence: TGTGCCAGCAGTTACCCAGGAAACACCATATATTTT.

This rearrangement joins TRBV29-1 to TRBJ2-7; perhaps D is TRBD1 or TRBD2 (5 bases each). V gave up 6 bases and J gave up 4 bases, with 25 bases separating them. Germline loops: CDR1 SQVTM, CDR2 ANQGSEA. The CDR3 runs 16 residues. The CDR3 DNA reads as TGCAGCGTCCAAGGGGATTGGGTGAGAGGGGCTTACGAGCAGTACTTC. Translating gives CSVQGDWVRGAYEQYF.

CDR3 protein: CASSPGRKETQYF. The CDR3 bases are TGTGCCAGCAGCCCGGGACGAAAAGAGACCCAGTACTTC. The V gene is TRBV5-8, the J gene TRBJ2-5; D possibly uses TRBD1 or TRBD2 (5 bases each). V was cut by 4 bases and J by 3 bases, with 10 bases left in between. The CDR3 extends over 13 amino acids. Germline CDR1 reads SGHTS; CDR2 reads YDEGEE.

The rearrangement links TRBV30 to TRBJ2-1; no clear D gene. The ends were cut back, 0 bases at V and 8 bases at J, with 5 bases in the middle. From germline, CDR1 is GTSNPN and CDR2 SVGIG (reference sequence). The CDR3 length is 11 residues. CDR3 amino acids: CAWSVSYEQFF. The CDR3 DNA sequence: TGTGCCTGGAGTGTGAGCTATGAGCAGTTCTTC. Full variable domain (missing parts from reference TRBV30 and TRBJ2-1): SQTIHQWPATLVQPVGSPLSLECTVEGTSNPNLYWYRQAAGRGLQLLFYSVGIGQISSEVPQNLSASRPQDRQFILSSKKLLLSDSGFYLCAWSVSYEQFFGPGTRLTVL.